This entry lists 7 T cell receptor beta chains sequenced from one sample in a study of blood T cells in healthy people across ages. Together with a sample-barcoded 5' primer, a J-beta primer mix was included in a second PCR lasting about 6 to 11 cycles. TCRdb re-derived calls from the 5' RACE reads in MiXCR, one entry per CDR3 protein. Of 1 million or so distinct CDR3 sequences in the sample, 40% to 45% were seen once. The sample taken for sequencing was blood. All receptors derive from an older woman in good health.

As concerns this clonotype: Just one base apart from a much larger clone, this may be a read error. The V gene is TRBV11-2, the J gene TRBJ1-4; a possible D gene is TRBD1 (6 bases). Trimming took 0 bases from V and 7 from J, leaving 9 bases between them. CDR1 is SGHAT and CDR2 is FQNNGV in the germline V gene. The CDR3 has 14 residues. CDR3 loop: CASSLDVDSEKLFF. The CDR3 coding sequence is TGTGCCAGCAGCTTAGATGTGGACAGTGAAAAACTGTTTTTT.

This clonotype was observed a few times. The V gene is TRBV11-2, the J gene TRBJ2-5; 16 nucleotides line up with TRBD2. V gave up 5 bases and J gave up 2 bases; unmatched junction bases: 5. The CDR3 contains 17 residues. Germline V gives CDR1 SGHAT, CDR2 FQNNGV. CDR3 DNA sequence: TGTGCCAGCAGCACCGGGACTAGCGGGAGGGGACAAGAGACCCAGTACTTC. Protein sequence: CASSTGTSGRGQETQYF.

This clonotype was counted only a few times. The chain couples TRBV28 to TRBJ2-1; 9 nucleotides align to TRBD1. The CDR3 is 15 residues long. The V gene's germline CDR1 is MDHEN and CDR2 SYDVKM. Unmatched junction bases numbered 11, after V lost 6 bases and J lost 8 bases. CDR3 protein: CASRGGTGKVDEQFF. The DNA for the CDR3 is TGTGCCAGCAGGGGGGGGACAGGGAAGGTCGATGAGCAGTTCTTC.

This clonotype was counted only a few times. The chain has TRBV5-1 and TRBJ2-7, with D tentatively TRBD2 (6 bases). V was cut by 3 bases and J by 2 bases, with 15 bases left in between. This CDR3 region has 15 residues. Germline CDR1 is SGHRS and CDR2 is YFSETQ. CDR3 coding DNA: TGCGCCAGCAGCTCGGGCGGGGCTGTTCCCTACGAGCAGTACTTC. This sequence encodes CASSSGGAVPYEQYF.

V usage is TRBV6-2 or TRBV6-3 and J usage is TRBJ1-6; 7 bases align to TRBD1. J lost 3 bases, V lost 4 bases, and 6 bases had no gene match. Germline V lookup: CDR1 MNHEY, CDR2 SVGEGT. The CDR3 covers 16 residues. CDR3 nucleotides: TGTGCCAGCAGTTCTCTGGGACAGCACTATAATTCACCCCTCCACTTT. This gives the protein CASSSLGQHYNSPLHF.

The chain's CDR3 is CASSQVMKNEQFF. CDR3 DNA sequence: TGTGCCAGCAGCCAAGTGATGAAGAATGAGCAGTTCTTC. The chain couples TRBV3-1 to TRBJ2-1, with D unclear. The CDR3 consists of 13 residues. The V gene's germline CDR1 is LGHDT and CDR2 YNNKEL (reference sequence). The V end lost 1 base, the J end lost 7 bases, and 8 bases lay between the germline ends.

This clonotype was counted only a few times. The genes are TRBV7-2 and TRBJ2-1; D perhaps matches TRBD2 (6 bases). V lost 4 bases and J 8 bases, leaving 21 bases between the germline ends. The CDR3 sequence is 16 residues long. Per the germline V gene, CDR1 is SGHTA and CDR2 is FQGNSA. CDR3 nucleotides: TGTGCCAGCAGCTCCAGTGGGGGGAGGCGCGGGGATGAGCAGTTCTTC. It translates to CASSSSGGRRGDEQFF.